This is a list of T cell receptor beta chains from one sample in a study of Ad26.COV2.S vaccination and SARS-CoV-2 variants. Using immunoSEQ multiplex PCR, the repertoire was profiled, and TCRdb retains in-frame clones only, with some absent. Among over 400,000 clones listed, roughly 87% were seen once. The sequencing used peripheral blood, collected in a trial of Ad26.COV2.S vaccine versus placebo. The receptors stem from a person aged 18-60 years who received the Ad26.COV2.S COVID-19 vaccine or a placebo. Each CDR3 is given with its conserved first and last residue. The D gene is left open where the match is weak. Only some rows state a clone size, as once, few, many or a class for expanded clones.

CASSDLLPQAEAFF,TGTGCCAGCAGTGACCTTCTACCCCAGGCTGAAGCTTTCTTT,TRBV2,.,TRBJ1-1,.
CASSLADAEAFF,TGTGCCAGCAGCTTAGCAGACGCTGAAGCTTTCTTT,TRBV7-9,.,TRBJ1-1,.
CSVERLAGNNEQFF,TGCAGCGTTGAGAGGCTAGCGGGAAACAATGAGCAGTTCTTC,TRBV29-1,.,TRBJ2-1,TRBD2
CAISEVTGFYNEQFF,TGTGCCATCAGTGAGGTGACAGGGTTTTACAATGAGCAGTTCTTC,TRBV10-3,.,TRBJ2-1,TRBD1
CANQQTFFLAEAFF,TGTGCCAACCAACAGACATTCTTCTTAGCTGAAGCTTTCTTT,TRBV2,many,TRBJ1-1,.
CASSVLGLAGGPETQYF,TGTGCCAGCAGCGTCCTCGGACTAGCGGGCGGTCCAGAGACCCAGTACTTC,TRBV9,.,TRBJ2-5,TRBD2
CASSIDHNSQETQYF,TGTGCCAGTAGTATAGATCACAACAGCCAAGAGACCCAGTACTTC,TRBV19,once,TRBJ2-5,.
CASSDRAGNTIYF,TGTGCCAGCTCCGACAGGGCTGGAAACACCATATATTTT,TRBV18,.,TRBJ1-3,TRBD1
CASSLVGGRGREQETQYF,TGCGCCAGCAGCTTGGTGGGTGGCAGGGGTCGTGAGCAAGAGACCCAGTACTTC,TRBV5-1,once,TRBJ2-5,.
CASSFYSGETQYF,TGTGCCAGCAGCTTCTACAGCGGCGAGACCCAGTACTTC,TRBV5-4,.,TRBJ2-5,.
CASSSLRTGGQPQHF,TGTGCCAGCAGTTCCCTCAGGACAGGGGGACAGCCCCAGCATTTT,TRBV2,.,TRBJ1-5,TRBD1
CASSLQGGDQPQHF,TGTGCCAGCAGCCTACAGGGAGGTGATCAGCCCCAGCATTTT,TRBV7-2,.,TRBJ1-5,.
CASSYSDRVSYNSPLHF,TGTGCCAGCAGTTACTCGGACAGGGTCTCCTATAATTCACCCCTCCACTTT,TRBV6-2/TRBV6-3,few,TRBJ1-6,TRBD1
CASSLLIPGPQETQYF,TGTGCCAGCAGTTTACTGATACCGGGCCCACAAGAGACCCAGTACTTC,TRBV28,.,TRBJ2-5,.
CASSLDGGRPNEKLFF,TGTGCCAGCAGCTTAGATGGTGGGAGACCGAATGAAAAACTGTTTTTT,TRBV11-3,.,TRBJ1-4,.
CASSSWLNTEAFF,TGTGCCAGCAGCTCGTGGTTGAACACTGAAGCTTTCTTT,TRBV5-5,.,TRBJ1-1,.
CAIRKGGSENEQFF,TGTGCCATCAGGAAGGGGGGATCTGAAAATGAGCAGTTCTTC,TRBV10-3,.,TRBJ2-1,.
CASSPTNSGGFTEAFF,TGTGCCAGCTCGCCTACAAACTCTGGGGGGTTCACTGAAGCTTTCTTT,TRBV18,.,TRBJ1-1,.
CASRGGSYYEQYF,TGTGCCAGTAGGGGCGGGAGTTACTACGAGCAGTACTTC,TRBV19,.,TRBJ2-7,TRBD2
CSASADTNQPQHF,TGCAGTGCTAGTGCGGACACCAATCAGCCCCAGCATTTT,TRBV20-1,.,TRBJ1-5,.
CASSPGQFLSGNTIYF,TGTGCCAGCAGCCCTGGACAGTTCCTCTCTGGAAACACCATATATTTT,TRBV7-9,.,TRBJ1-3,.
CASSSRTLETIMGTEAFF,TGTGCCAGCAGTTCCAGGACGCTCGAGACCATCATGGGGACTGAAGCTTTCTTT,TRBV6-2/TRBV6-3,.,TRBJ1-1,.
CASSPLSLKNTEAFF,TGTGCCAGCAGCCCCCTTAGTCTGAAGAACACTGAAGCTTTCTTT,TRBV9,once,TRBJ1-1,.
CASSPRATNEKLFF,TGTGCCAGCAGCCCCCGGGCAACTAATGAAAAACTGTTTTTT,TRBV7-2,once,TRBJ1-4,.
CASSPRSLYDTQYF,TGTGCCAGCAGCCCCCGGAGCCTGTACGATACGCAGTATTTT,TRBV7-2,.,TRBJ2-3,.
CASSFRGETKTQYF,TGTGCCAGCAGCTTCAGAGGTGAAACGAAGACCCAGTACTTC,TRBV7-2,once,TRBJ2-5,.
CAISDPPQGASNIQYF,TGTGCCATCAGTGATCCGCCTCAGGGGGCATCAAACATTCAGTACTTC,TRBV10-3,.,TRBJ2-4,TRBD1
CAWSADTGGYTF,TGTGCCTGGAGTGCGGACACTGGTGGCTACACCTTC,TRBV30,.,TRBJ1-2,.
CSAREWTPLHF,TGCAGTGCTAGAGAATGGACACCCCTCCACTTT,TRBV20-1,.,TRBJ1-6,.
CASSSLRDTTDTQYF,TGTGCCAGCAGTTCCCTCCGGGACACCACAGATACGCAGTATTTT,TRBV27,.,TRBJ2-3,.
CASSSGQGTTEAFF,TGTGCCAGCAGTTCAGGACAGGGAACCACTGAAGCTTTCTTT,TRBV6-5,.,TRBJ1-1,TRBD1
CASSTQMGYGYTF,TGTGCCAGCAGTACCCAAATGGGCTATGGCTACACCTTC,TRBV13,.,TRBJ1-2,.
CASSPPVGGAGTEAFF,TGTGCCAGCAGCCCGCCCGTGGGAGGGGCGGGCACTGAAGCTTTCTTT,TRBV6-6,few,TRBJ1-1,.
CASRLLGVSEYGYTF,TGTGCCAGCCGCCTGCTTGGGGTTAGCGAGTATGGCTACACCTTC,TRBV6-5,.,TRBJ1-2,.
CASSLDRDATIYF,TGTGCCAGCAGTTTAGATAGGGACGCCACCATATATTTT,TRBV12-3/TRBV12-4,.,TRBJ1-3,.
CASRRGEGWGYTF,TGTGCCAGCAGGCGCGGGGAGGGCTGGGGCTACACCTTC,TRBV2,.,TRBJ1-2,.
CAWSISENTGELFF,TGTGCCTGGAGTATATCAGAGAACACCGGGGAGCTGTTTTTT,TRBV30,.,TRBJ2-2,.
CASSPRQGDTEAFF,TGCGCCAGCAGCCCGAGACAGGGGGACACTGAAGCTTTCTTT,TRBV4-1,once,TRBJ1-1,TRBD1
CASTFGRGSNSPLHF,TGTGCCAGCACTTTTGGGCGTGGGAGTAATTCACCCCTCCACTTT,TRBV27,few,TRBJ1-6,.
CASSQTRGPNAFF,TGTGCCAGCAGCCAGACCAGGGGGCCGAATGCTTTCTTT,TRBV13,.,TRBJ1-1,TRBD1
CASSLMGQGTEKLFF,TGTGCCAGCAGCTTAATGGGACAGGGTACGGAAAAACTGTTTTTT,TRBV7-2,.,TRBJ1-4,TRBD1
CANYPGGQFF,TGTGCCAACTACCCGGGGGGACAGTTCTTC,TRBV2,.,TRBJ2-1,TRBD2